The sequence of this T cell receptor (beta chain) was determined in a study of blood T cell repertoires in COVID-19. As for the study in general: PBMCs, B-cell-depleted T cells, or T cells were the source of the cDNA or gDNA that made up the material.

Residents of 24 US areas, aged about 18 to 100 years, made up the participants. Under the authors' procedure: Reference gene primer amplification gave estimated nucleated cell counts. TCRdb's table, derived via immunoSEQ multiplex PCR, lists solely in-frame clones and lacks some. The DNA was the basis for D and trimming; V, J and clone size are from that table. The sample shows around 250,000 clones, around 84% of them seen only once. This clone showed up just a few times. The receptor comes from a woman between 50 and 59 years old who had been exposed to COVID-19. Sample: PBMCs or T cells enriched from blood (not recorded which).

CDR3 residues: CASSRRGGTGELFF. The CDR3 coding sequence is TGTGCCAGCAGCCGTCGAGGTGGCACCGGGGAGCTGTTTTTT. The chain couples TRBV11-3 to TRBJ2-2; D gene unclear. V gave up 5 bases and J gave up 4 bases, with 11 bases separating them. The germline gives CDR1 SGHNT, CDR2 YENEEA. The CDR3 is 14 amino acids. Full variable domain (outside the CDR3, taken from reference TRBV11-3 and TRBJ2-2): EAGVVQSPRYKIIEKKQPVAFWCNPISGHNTLYWYLQNLGQGPELLIRYENEEAVDDSQLPKDRFSAERLKGVDSTLKIQPAELGDSAVYLCASSRRGGTGELFFGEGSRLTVL.